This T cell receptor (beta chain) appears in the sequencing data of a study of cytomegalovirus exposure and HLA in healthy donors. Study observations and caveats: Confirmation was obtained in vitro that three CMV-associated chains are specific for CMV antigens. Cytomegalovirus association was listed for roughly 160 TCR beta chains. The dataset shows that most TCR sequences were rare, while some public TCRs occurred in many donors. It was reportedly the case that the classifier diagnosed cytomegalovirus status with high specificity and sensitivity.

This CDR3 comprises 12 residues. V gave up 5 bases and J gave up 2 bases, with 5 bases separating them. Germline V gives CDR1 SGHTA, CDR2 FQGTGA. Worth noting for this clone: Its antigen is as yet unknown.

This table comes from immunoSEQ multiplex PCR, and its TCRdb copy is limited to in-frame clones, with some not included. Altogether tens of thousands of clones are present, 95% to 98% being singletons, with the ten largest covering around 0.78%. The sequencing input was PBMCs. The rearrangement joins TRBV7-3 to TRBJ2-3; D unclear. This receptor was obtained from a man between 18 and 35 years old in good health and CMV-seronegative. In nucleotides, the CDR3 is TGTGCCAGCAGCCCCTCCACAGATACGCAGTATTTT. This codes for CASSPSTDTQYF.